This is a list of T cell receptor beta chains from one sample in a study of blood T cell repertoires in COVID-19. Profiling relied on immunoSEQ multiplex PCR, and the TCRdb table lists in-frame clones only, not all of them. The top ten hold less than 15% of the sample, which has about 190,000 clones, roughly four fifths seen once. Sequencing was performed on peripheral blood. Every receptor here comes from a man aged 45-60 years who had recovered from COVID-19. Each CDR3 is given with its conserved first and last residue. D genes are given only for firm matches. Part of the rows lack a size; the others show once, few, many or a class for expanded clones.

clone_size j_call v_call d_call cdr3_length cdr3_nt cdr3_aa
NA TRBJ1-4 TRBV30 TRBD1 14 TGTGCCTGGAGTGTAGGGGACAGGGCGGGAAAACTGTTTTTT CAWSVGDRAGKLFF
NA TRBJ2-1 TRBV5-1 NA 14 TGCGCCAGCAGCACACGGCCACAGATCAATGAGCAGTTCTTC CASSTRPQINEQFF
NA TRBJ2-7 TRBV28 NA 12 TGTGCCAGCTTACAGGGAACGGGGGAGCAGTACTTC CASLQGTGEQYF
few TRBJ1-2 TRBV7-2 NA 12 TGTGCCAGCAGCCCCGGGGAGACTGGCTACACCTTC CASSPGETGYTF
NA TRBJ2-4 TRBV2 NA 15 TGTGCCAGCAGTGAATATAGAGGGAACCTAAACATTCAGTACTTC CASSEYRGNLNIQYF
NA TRBJ2-7 TRBV7-2 NA 16 TGTGCCAGCAGCTCCCCGACAGGTAGTCCGTCCTACGAGCAGTACTTC CASSSPTGSPSYEQYF
NA TRBJ2-2 TRBV29-1 NA 13 TGCAGCGTGTTTAAGGAGGACACCGGGGAGCTGTTTTTT CSVFKEDTGELFF
NA TRBJ2-4 TRBV28 NA 14 TGTGCCAGCAGTTTTGGAGGGGCAGGGAACATTCAGTACTTC CASSFGGAGNIQYF
NA TRBJ2-5 TRBV5-8 TRBD2 19 TGTGCCAGCAGACCGCTACTCCCCCAGAGTAGCGGGAGGGCAGAGACCCAGTACTTC CASRPLLPQSSGRAETQYF
NA TRBJ2-1 TRBV24-1 NA 15 TGTGCCACCAGTGCTGGCTCCTCAACCTACAATGAGCAGTTCTTC CATSAGSSTYNEQFF
once TRBJ2-3 TRBV13 NA 11 TGTGCCAGCAGTTTGGGTCCGGGACTGATTTTT CASSLGPGLIF
once TRBJ1-6 TRBV6-1 NA 15 TGTGCCAGCAGTGAGCAGCCCACGGGAAATTCACCCCTCCACTTT CASSEQPTGNSPLHF
NA TRBJ1-1 TRBV7-2 NA 15 TGTGCCAGCAGCTTAGCTGAGGCAGGGGCCAGGGGAGCTTTCTTT CASSLAEAGARGAFF
NA TRBJ2-2 TRBV2 TRBD1 14 TGTGCCAGCAGGGGACAGGGATTATCCGGGGAGCTGTTTTTT CASRGQGLSGELFF
NA TRBJ1-6 TRBV5-6 NA 15 TGTGCCAGCAGCTTGTGGGGCCTCTATAATTCACCCCTCCACTTT CASSLWGLYNSPLHF
NA TRBJ2-5 TRBV7-9 TRBD2 18 TGTGCCAGCAGCTTAGGGCTCTCTCCGGGGGGGAAACAAGAGACCCAGTACTTC CASSLGLSPGGKQETQYF
NA TRBJ2-5 TRBV5-4 NA 14 TGTGCCAGCAGCTTGCCCCAGCGTTCGGAGACCCAGTACTTC CASSLPQRSETQYF
NA TRBJ2-2 TRBV10-2 TRBD2 15 TGCGCCAGCAGGTTAGGCGGGAGTTTCACCGGGGAGCTGTTTTTT CASRLGGSFTGELFF
NA TRBJ1-1 TRBV2 NA 22 TGTGCCAGCAGTGAAGCGAGTAGGTTATTCGGGGGACCGAGGACTTCAAACACTGAAGCTTTCTTT CASSEASRLFGGPRTSNTEAFF
few TRBJ2-1 TRBV18 TRBD2 16 TGTGCCAGCTCACCCGTTAGCGGGAGTGGGAGCAATGAGCAGTTCTTC CASSPVSGSGSNEQFF
NA TRBJ2-1 TRBV20-1 TRBD2 14 TGCAGTGCTAGTCTACTAGCGGCCGACAATGAGCAGTTCTTC CSASLLAADNEQFF
NA TRBJ2-5 TRBV6-2/TRBV6-3 NA 17 TGTGCCAGCAGTGGGATGCTAGCCATAGGACTATCGGAGACCCAGTACTTC CASSGMLAIGLSETQYF
once TRBJ2-1 TRBV14 TRBD1 16 TGTGCCAGCAGCCAAGATGTGACAGGGTTCAACAATGAGCAGTTCTTC CASSQDVTGFNNEQFF
NA TRBJ2-1 TRBV27 NA 15 TGTGCCAGCAGTTTCGGGGGAGTAATCTACAATGAGCAGTTCTTC CASSFGGVIYNEQFF
NA TRBJ2-7 TRBV10-3 NA 14 TGTGCCACCGCAGGTGGTGGCGGGACCTACGAGCAGTACTTC CATAGGGGTYEQYF
NA TRBJ2-7 TRBV5-1 NA 13 TGCGCCAGCAGCTTGGTGTCTAGTAGCGAGCAGTACTTC CASSLVSSSEQYF
NA TRBJ2-2 TRBV16 NA 14 TGTGCCAGCAGCCGCGACACGATTGGCGGGGAGCTGTTTTTT CASSRDTIGGELFF
NA TRBJ1-1 TRBV27 TRBD1 13 TGTGCCAGCAGTTTAACAGGGGGTCGAGTAGCTTTCTTT CASSLTGGRVAFF
few TRBJ2-4 TRBV7-9 TRBD2 16 TGTGCCAGCAGCTATCGGACTAGCGGGAGTGAAAACATTCAGTACTTC CASSYRTSGSENIQYF
NA TRBJ2-2 TRBV9 NA 15 TGTGCCAGCAGCGTGACGGGGGCGAACACCGGGGAGCTGTTTTTT CASSVTGANTGELFF
NA TRBJ2-5 TRBV5-4 NA 13 TGTGCCAGCACGATCGGGTCACAAGAGACCCAGTACTTC CASTIGSQETQYF
NA TRBJ1-2 TRBV4-2 NA 14 TGTGCCAGCAGCGCCGACACTTCTAACTATGGCTACACCTTC CASSADTSNYGYTF
NA TRBJ1-3 TRBV10-3 TRBD1 16 TGTGCCATCAGTGAGGGGACAGGGTGGTTTGGAAACACCATATATTTT CAISEGTGWFGNTIYF
few TRBJ2-3 TRBV19 TRBD2 19 TGTGCCAGTAGTCCCAGTCCTAGCGGGAGGGCCCTCCCCACAGATACGCAGTATTTT CASSPSPSGRALPTDTQYF
NA TRBJ1-1 TRBV9 TRBD1 14 TGTGCCAGCAGCGTTGGGACAGGGTTGACTGAAGCTTTCTTT CASSVGTGLTEAFF
once TRBJ2-4 TRBV11-1 NA 13 TGTGCCAGCAGCTTAATGGGCGGGTCCCTACAGTACTTC CASSLMGGSLQYF
many TRBJ2-2 TRBV24-1 NA 15 TGTGCCACCAGTGATACTAGGACGGGTACCGGGGAGCTGTTTTTT CATSDTRTGTGELFF
NA TRBJ1-2 TRBV20-1 NA 14 TGCAGCGCTAGTTCGGGGGATCTCTCCTATGGCTACACCTTC CSASSGDLSYGYTF
many TRBJ2-7 TRBV9 TRBD1 13 TGTGCCAGCAGCGTAGGCGACAGGGGCGAGCAGTACTTC CASSVGDRGEQYF
few TRBJ2-7 TRBV15 TRBD2 15 TGTGCCACCAGCAGAGACCCCGGGACTAGCTACGAGCAGTACTTC CATSRDPGTSYEQYF
NA TRBJ2-7 TRBV5-6 TRBD1 14 TGTGCCAGCAGCTTGGCCGGGACAGGCTACGAGCAGTACTTC CASSLAGTGYEQYF
NA TRBJ2-1 TRBV19 TRBD2 16 TGTGCCAGTAGTTGGGGGACTAGCGGATCCTACAATGAGCAGTTCTTC CASSWGTSGSYNEQFF
NA TRBJ1-1 TRBV3-1/TRBV3-2 NA 12 TGTGCCAGCAGCCAAATAAATCGGCAGGTCCGATTT CASSQINRQVRF
NA TRBJ1-5 TRBV19 NA 13 TGTGCCAGTAGTCCGTCCCCGAATCAGCCCCAGCATTTT CASSPSPNQPQHF
once TRBJ2-1 TRBV20-1 TRBD2 15 TGCAGTGCTAGTACCGGGACTAGCGGGGGCAATGAGCAGTTCTTC CSASTGTSGGNEQFF
few TRBJ2-3 TRBV18 NA 17 TGTGCCAGCCCACCCTATTGGCAGGGGAGAAGTGTGGATACGCAGTATTTT CASPPYWQGRSVDTQYF
once TRBJ2-5 TRBV6-5 TRBD2 15 TGTGCCAGCAGGCCCGGGGGGGGCGCATGGAAGACCCAGTACTTC CASRPGGGAWKTQYF
NA TRBJ2-6 TRBV10-3 TRBD1 18 TGTGCCATCAGTCCCGGGACAGGGACCATCTCTGGGGCCAACGTCCTGACTTTC CAISPGTGTISGANVLTF
NA TRBJ1-1 TRBV5-1 TRBD1 17 TGCGCCAGCAGCTCACCCGAGGAAAAGACAGGGAGCACTGAAGCTTTCTTT CASSSPEEKTGSTEAFF
NA TRBJ2-2 TRBV2 TRBD2 15 TGTGCCAGCAGTGAGGGACTAGCGGGAACCGGGGAGCTGTTTTTT CASSEGLAGTGELFF
once TRBJ1-2 TRBV6-5 TRBD1 15 TGTGCCAGCAGCCAAACCGGGACAGGGGTCTATGGCTACACCTTC CASSQTGTGVYGYTF
few TRBJ1-4 TRBV3-1/TRBV3-2 NA 14 TGTGCCAGCAGCCCTCCTCGGGACACCAAGGAACTGTTTTTT CASSPPRDTKELFF
NA TRBJ2-1 TRBV7-7 TRBD2 15 TGTGCCAGCACTCCCCTAGCGGGAGGGCACAATGAGCAGTTCTTC CASTPLAGGHNEQFF
NA TRBJ2-7 TRBV18 NA 13 TGTGCCAGCTCAAATAGCCAGCAGCGCGAGCAGTACTTC CASSNSQQREQYF